The sample holds a few counts of the clone carrying this T cell receptor beta chain. The target antigen is unknown. The data stem from a study of beta chain features in type 1 diabetes. About the research overall: Analysis included about 100 million sorted cells drawn from all samples.

Since all of the isolated RNA was reverse transcribed, expressed TCRB transcripts were what got sequenced. Libraries were prepared by immunoSEQ multiplex PCR; TCRdb keeps only in-frame clonotypes and omits some of them. The sample has hundreds of thousands of clones; around 15% are singletons. Germline loops: CDR1 SNHLY, CDR2 FYNNEI. Trimming took off 6 bases at V and 4 bases at J, with 19 bases between the two ends. This CDR3 has 15 residues. Overall study findings and caveats: Within patients, naive, central memory and Treg TCRB repertoires seemed more similar than within healthy donors.

This clonotype was obtained from a man aged 18 to 29 in good health. V and J are TRBV2 and TRBJ2-7; D ambiguous. The specimen was naive CD4+ T cells from blood. CDR3 DNA sequence: TGTGCCAGCAGCCCCCAACCGGGCATAGATTACGAGCAGTACTTC. Translated, it gives CASSPQPGIDYEQYF.